This T cell receptor beta chain was profiled in a study of T cells in Graves' hyperthyroidism and ophthalmopathy. TCR beta CDR3 regions were amplified from RNA. In the first-round RT-PCR of the TCR CDR3, the HTBI primer set was used. TCRdb redid the calling of the multiplex PCR reads with MiXCR, one entry per CDR3 protein. Of some 380,000 distinct CDR3 sequences listed, about 13% are singletons. Study results and caveats: Model predictions of ophthalmopathy came a median about 6.3 months before onset.

Germline V CDR1 and CDR2: DFQATT, SNEGSKA (reference sequence). The CDR3 length is 17 residues. V lost 2 bases to trimming and J lost 4 bases; unmatched junction nucleotides: 13. Exclusion of a patient resulted from uncontrolled infection, other autoimmune disease, pregnancy or lactation. Diagnosis relied on clinical symptoms, serum thyroxine and TRAb, thyroid ultrasound and orbital computed tomography. This clonotype was counted at least ten times. What it binds is unknown. The clonotype originates from a man between 25 and 39 years old with Graves' hyperthyroidism that later progressed to Graves' ophthalmopathy. The gene calls are TRBV20-1 and TRBJ2-3; 9 positions match TRBD2. The material sequenced was blood. The DNA for the CDR3 is TGCAGTGCTAGATTCCCCGGCGGGAGGGGGCCCCCAGATACGCAGTATTTT. Amino acids: CSARFPGGRGPPDTQYF.